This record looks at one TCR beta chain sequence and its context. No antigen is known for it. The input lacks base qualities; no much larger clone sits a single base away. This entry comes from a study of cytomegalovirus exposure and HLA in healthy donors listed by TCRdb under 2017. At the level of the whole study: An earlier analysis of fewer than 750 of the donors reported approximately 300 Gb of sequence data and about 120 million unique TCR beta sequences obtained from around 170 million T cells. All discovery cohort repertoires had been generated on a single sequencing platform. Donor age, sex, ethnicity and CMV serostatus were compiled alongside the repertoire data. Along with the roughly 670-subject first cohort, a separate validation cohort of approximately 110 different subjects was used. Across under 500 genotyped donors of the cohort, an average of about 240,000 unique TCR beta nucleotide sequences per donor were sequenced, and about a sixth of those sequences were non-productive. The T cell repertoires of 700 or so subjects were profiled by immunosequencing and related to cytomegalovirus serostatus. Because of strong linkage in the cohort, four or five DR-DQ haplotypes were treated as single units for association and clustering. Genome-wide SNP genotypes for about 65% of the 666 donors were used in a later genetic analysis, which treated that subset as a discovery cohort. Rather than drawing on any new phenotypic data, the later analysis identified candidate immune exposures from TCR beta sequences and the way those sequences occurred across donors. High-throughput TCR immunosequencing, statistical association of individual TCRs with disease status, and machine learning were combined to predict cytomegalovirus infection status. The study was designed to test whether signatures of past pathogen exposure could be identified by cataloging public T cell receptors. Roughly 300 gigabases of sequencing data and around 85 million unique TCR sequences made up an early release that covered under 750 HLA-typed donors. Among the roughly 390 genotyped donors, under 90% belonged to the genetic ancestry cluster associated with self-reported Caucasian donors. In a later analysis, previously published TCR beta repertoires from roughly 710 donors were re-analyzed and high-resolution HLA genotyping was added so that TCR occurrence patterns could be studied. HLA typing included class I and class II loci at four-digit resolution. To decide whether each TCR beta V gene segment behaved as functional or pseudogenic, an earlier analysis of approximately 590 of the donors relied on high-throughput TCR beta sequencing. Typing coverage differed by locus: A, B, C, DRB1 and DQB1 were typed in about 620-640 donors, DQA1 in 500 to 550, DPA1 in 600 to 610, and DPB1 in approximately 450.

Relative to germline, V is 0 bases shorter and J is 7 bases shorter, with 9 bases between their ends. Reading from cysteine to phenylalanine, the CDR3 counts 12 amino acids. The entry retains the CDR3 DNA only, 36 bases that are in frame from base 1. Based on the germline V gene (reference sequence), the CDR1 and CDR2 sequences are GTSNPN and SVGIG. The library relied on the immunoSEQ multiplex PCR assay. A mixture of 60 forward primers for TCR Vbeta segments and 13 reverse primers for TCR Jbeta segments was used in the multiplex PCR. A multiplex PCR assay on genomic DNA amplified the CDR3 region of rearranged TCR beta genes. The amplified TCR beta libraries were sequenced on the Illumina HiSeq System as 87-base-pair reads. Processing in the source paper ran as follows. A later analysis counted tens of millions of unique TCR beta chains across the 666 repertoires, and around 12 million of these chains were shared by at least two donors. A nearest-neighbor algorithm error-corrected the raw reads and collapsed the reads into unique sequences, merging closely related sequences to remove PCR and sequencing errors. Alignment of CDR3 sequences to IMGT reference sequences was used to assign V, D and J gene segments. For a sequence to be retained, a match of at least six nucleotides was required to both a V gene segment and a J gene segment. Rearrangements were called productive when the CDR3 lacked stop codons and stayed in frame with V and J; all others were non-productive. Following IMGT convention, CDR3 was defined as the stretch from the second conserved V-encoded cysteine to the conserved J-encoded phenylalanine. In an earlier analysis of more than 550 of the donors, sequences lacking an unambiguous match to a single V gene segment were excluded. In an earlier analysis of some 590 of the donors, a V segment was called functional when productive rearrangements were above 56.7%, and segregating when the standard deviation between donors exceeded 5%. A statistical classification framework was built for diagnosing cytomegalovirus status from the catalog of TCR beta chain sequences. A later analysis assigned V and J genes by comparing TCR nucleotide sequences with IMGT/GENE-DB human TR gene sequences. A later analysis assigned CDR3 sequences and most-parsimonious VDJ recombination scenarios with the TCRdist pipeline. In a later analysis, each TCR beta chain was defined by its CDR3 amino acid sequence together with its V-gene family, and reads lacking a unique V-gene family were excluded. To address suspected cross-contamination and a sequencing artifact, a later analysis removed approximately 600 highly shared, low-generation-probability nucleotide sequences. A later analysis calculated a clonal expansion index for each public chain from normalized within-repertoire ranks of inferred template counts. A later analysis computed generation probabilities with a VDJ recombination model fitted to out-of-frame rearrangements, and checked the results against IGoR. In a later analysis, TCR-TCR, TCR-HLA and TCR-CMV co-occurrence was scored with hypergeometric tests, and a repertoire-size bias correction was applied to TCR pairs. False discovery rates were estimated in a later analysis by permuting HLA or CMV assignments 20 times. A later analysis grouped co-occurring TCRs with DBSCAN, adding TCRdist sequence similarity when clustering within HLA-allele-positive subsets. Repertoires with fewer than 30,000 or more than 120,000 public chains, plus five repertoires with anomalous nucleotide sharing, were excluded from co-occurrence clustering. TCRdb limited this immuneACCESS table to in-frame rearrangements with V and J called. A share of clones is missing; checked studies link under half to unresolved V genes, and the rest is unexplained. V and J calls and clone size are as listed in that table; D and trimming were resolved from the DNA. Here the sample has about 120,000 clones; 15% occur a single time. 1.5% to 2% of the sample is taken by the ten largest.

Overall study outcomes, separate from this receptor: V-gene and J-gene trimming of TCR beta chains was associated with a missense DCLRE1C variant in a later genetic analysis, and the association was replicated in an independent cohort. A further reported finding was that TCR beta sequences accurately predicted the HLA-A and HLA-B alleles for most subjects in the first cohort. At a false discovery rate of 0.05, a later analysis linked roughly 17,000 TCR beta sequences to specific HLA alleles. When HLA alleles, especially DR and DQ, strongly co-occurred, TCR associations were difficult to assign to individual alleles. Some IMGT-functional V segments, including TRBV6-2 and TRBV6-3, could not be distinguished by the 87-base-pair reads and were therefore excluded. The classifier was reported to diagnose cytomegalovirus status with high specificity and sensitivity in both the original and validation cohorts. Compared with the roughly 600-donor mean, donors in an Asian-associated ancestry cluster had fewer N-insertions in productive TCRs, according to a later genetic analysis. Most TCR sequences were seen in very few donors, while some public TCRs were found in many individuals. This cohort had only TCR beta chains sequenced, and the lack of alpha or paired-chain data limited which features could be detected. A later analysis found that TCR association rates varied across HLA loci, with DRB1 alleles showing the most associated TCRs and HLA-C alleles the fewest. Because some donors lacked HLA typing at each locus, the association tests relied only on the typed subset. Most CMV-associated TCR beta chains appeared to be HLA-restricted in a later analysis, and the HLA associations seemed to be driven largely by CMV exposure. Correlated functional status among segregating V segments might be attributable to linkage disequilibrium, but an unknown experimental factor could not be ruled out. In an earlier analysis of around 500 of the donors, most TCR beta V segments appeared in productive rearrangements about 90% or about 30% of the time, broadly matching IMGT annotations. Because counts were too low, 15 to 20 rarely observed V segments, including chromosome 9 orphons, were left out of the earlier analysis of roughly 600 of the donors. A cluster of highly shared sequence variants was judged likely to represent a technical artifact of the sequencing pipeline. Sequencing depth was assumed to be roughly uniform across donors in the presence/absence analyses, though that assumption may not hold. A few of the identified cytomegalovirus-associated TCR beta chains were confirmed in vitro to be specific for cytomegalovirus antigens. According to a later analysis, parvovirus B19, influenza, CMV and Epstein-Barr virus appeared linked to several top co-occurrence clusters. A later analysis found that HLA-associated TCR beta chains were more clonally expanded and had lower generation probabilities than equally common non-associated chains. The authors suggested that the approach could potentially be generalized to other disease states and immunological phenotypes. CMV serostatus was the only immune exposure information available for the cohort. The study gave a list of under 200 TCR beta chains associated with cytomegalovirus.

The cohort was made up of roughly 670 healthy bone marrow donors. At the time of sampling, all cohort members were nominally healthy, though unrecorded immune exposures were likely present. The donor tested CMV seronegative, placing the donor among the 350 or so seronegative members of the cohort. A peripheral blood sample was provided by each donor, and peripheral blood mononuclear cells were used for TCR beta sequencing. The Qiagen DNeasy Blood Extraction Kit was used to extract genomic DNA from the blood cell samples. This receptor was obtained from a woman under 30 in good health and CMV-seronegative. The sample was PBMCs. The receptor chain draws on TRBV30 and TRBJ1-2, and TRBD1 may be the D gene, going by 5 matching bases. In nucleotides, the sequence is TGTGCCTGGAGTGTGGGGGGGTCTGGCTACACCTTC. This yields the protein CAWSVGGSGYTF.